This entry concerns a single TCR beta chain. The antigen is not known. These data are taken from a study of T cell responses to AZD1222 COVID-19 vaccine. Study-wide findings and caveats: Only a handful of people who got AZD1222 tested seropositive at baseline.

Here immunoSEQ multiplex PCR was the method, and the copy in TCRdb shows in-frame clones only, minus some. This table has about 180,000 clones, about 90% appearing once. J was trimmed by 0 bases and V by 1 base; bases with no gene match: 6. Germline loops: CDR1 MGHRA, CDR2 YSYEKL. This CDR3 has 18 residues. Sequenced material: peripheral blood, taken 28 days after the second AZD1222 dose. This sequence joins TRBV4-1 and TRBJ2-3; 11 bases match TRBD2. This clonotype was obtained from an adult who received the AZD1222 COVID-19 vaccine. The CDR3, as DNA: TGCGCCAGCAGCCAAGGGGTAGCGGGGGGGTGGAGCACAGATACGCAGTATTTT. This sequence encodes CASSQGVAGGWSTDTQYF.